This TCR beta chain was documented in a study of cytomegalovirus exposure and HLA in healthy donors. Study information: One earlier analysis, a look at about 179 million T cells, found some 100 million unique TCR beta sequences. Clustering assigned 81% of the approximately 400 genotyped donors to the Caucasian-associated ancestry cluster.

60 Vbeta and 13 Jbeta primers were used in PCR. The repertoire was sequenced with immunoSEQ multiplex PCR; TCRdb's copy has only in-frame clones and lacks some. The sample yields about 160,000 clones, 86% seen once. Notes on the study in general: Researchers catalogued 150 or so TCR beta chains as cytomegalovirus-associated. Presence/absence analyses took donor sequencing depth as roughly uniform.

CDR3 length equals 13 residues. V dropped 1 base and J dropped 5 bases, with 5 bases sitting between them. Germline CDR1 and CDR2: KGHSH and LQKENI. On this clone: The antigen is unknown.

The rearrangement joins TRBV18 to TRBJ2-2; D possibly corresponds to TRBD2 (5 bases). Sequencing was performed on PBMCs. This sequence originates from a woman aged 18-29 years in good health and CMV-seronegative. DNA for the CDR3: TGTGCCAGCTCACCACGGGAGACCGGGGAGCTGTTTTTT. Translated: CASSPRETGELFF.